This T cell receptor (beta chain) was sequenced during a study of STAT5B mutations in CD4+ large granular lymphocyte leukemia. This CDR3 is built from 14 residues. From germline, CDR1 is GTSNPN and CDR2 SVGIG (reference sequence). V trimming: 8 bases; J trimming: 0 bases; junction bases outside the gene matches: 7. Study-wide points: No patients shared main leukemic clonotypes, though roughly 27% appeared at low frequency elsewhere. The CD4+ versus CD8+ T-LGLL clonality difference may reflect limited sample size. TRBV06-family usage was enriched in top patient clones (8/27) versus controls (2/35). Without putative leukemic clones, patient CD4-sorted repertoires remained more clonal than healthy CD4+ repertoires.

Notes on this clone: Its antigen is as yet unknown.

Clones were sequenced by immunoSEQ multiplex PCR, and TCRdb holds only the in-frame ones, with some missing. The repertoire includes 25,000 to 35,000 clones, less than 80% of them detected once, and just over 2.5% sits in the top ten. Source material: CD4+ T cells from blood buffy coats. The chain recombines TRBV30 with TRBJ1-3; 7 nucleotides align to TRBD1. The clonotype originates from a human donor in good health. DNA of the CDR3: TGTGCCAGCCGCTCAGGGGGCTCTGGAAACACCATATATTTT. Translation: CASRSGGSGNTIYF.